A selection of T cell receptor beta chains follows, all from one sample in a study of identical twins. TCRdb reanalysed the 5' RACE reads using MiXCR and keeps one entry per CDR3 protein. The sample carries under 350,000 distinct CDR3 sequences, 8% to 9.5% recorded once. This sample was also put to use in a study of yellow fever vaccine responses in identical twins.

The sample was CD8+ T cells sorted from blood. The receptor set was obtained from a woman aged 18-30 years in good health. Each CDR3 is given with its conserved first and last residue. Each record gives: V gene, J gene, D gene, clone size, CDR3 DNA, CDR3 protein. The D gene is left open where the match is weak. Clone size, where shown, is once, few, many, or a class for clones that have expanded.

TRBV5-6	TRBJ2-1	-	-	TGTGCCAGCAGCTTGGGCGCGGCCGGGATCTATGAGCAGTTCTTC	CASSLGAAGIYEQFF
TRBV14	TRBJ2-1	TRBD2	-	TGTGCCAGCAGCCAAGAAGGGGGTAGCGGGAGGACTTGGTACAATGAGCAGTTCTTC	CASSQEGGSGRTWYNEQFF
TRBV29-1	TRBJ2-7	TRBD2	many	TGCAGCGTCGTCACTAGCGCGAGCTCCTACGAGCAGTACTTC	CSVVTSASSYEQYF
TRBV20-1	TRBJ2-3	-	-	TGCAGTGCCAAACCACTAGAGGTGGGGGATACGCAGTATTTT	CSAKPLEVGDTQYF
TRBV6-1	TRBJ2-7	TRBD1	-	TGTGCCAGCAGTGAAGTGGGACAGGGACGATACGAGCAGTACTTC	CASSEVGQGRYEQYF
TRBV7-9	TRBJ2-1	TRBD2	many	TGTGCCAGCACGGAGAGACTAGCAATCGGGAATGAGCAGTTCTTC	CASTERLAIGNEQFF
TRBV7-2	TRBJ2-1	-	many	TGTGCCAGCAGCACAAGGGATTTATCCTACAATGAGCAGTTCTTC	CASSTRDLSYNEQFF
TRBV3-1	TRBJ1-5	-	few	TGTGCCAGCAGCCAAACTTATAGCAATCAGCCCCAGCATTTT	CASSQTYSNQPQHF
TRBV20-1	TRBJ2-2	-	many	TGCAGTGCTATTAACACCGGGGAGCTGTTTTTT	CSAINTGELFF
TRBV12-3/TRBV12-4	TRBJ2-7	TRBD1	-	TGTGCCAGCAGGCCGGGACAGGGGCCGCACGAGCAGTACTTC	CASRPGQGPHEQYF
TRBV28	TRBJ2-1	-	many	TGTGCCAGCAGGCGCGAGAGCTACAATGAGCAGTTCTTC	CASRRESYNEQFF
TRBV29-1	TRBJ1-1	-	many	TGCAGCGTTGCCCGGGGTTCTATTTCGGGGAACACTGAAGCTTTCTTT	CSVARGSISGNTEAFF
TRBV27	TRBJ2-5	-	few	TGTGCCAGCAGCTCAATAGCGGCGCAAGAGACCCAGTACTTC	CASSSIAAQETQYF
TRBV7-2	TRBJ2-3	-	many	TGTGCCAGCAGCTTGTGGGGCGGGATTACAGATACGCAGTATTTT	CASSLWGGITDTQYF
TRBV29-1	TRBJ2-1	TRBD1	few	TGCAGCGTTGATTGGCCATCGGGACAGATATACAATGAGCAGTTCTTC	CSVDWPSGQIYNEQFF
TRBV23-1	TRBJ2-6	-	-	TGCGCCAGCAGTCACCAAATCGGATCTGCCCCGTCTGGGGCCAACGTCCTGACTTTC	CASSHQIGSAPSGANVLTF
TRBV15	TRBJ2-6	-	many	TGTGCCACCACCAGCTCTGGGGCCAACGTCCTGACTTTC	CATTSSGANVLTF
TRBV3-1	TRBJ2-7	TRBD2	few	TGTGCCAGCAGCCAAGATGGTCTAGCGGGAGGGGCCTACGAGCAGTACTTC	CASSQDGLAGGAYEQYF
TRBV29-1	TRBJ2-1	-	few	TGCAGCGTACGAGGGGGGGAGGGCGAATCCTACAATGAGCAGTTCTTC	CSVRGGEGESYNEQFF
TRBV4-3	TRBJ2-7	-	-	TGCGCCAGCAGCCAAGATGCGGCCTTGGCCTACGAGCAGTACTTC	CASSQDAALAYEQYF
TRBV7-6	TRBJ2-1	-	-	TGTGCCAGCAGCTCCGATCCTAACAGGGAAGACAATGAGCAGTTCTTC	CASSSDPNREDNEQFF
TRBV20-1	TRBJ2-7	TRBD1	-	TGCAGTGCTAGAGAACGCTCGGACAGGGTTGAGTTCTACGAGCAGTACTTC	CSARERSDRVEFYEQYF
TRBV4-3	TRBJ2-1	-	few	TGCGCCAGCAGCCAAGATAGAGGCTCTCCCTACAATGAGCAGTTCTTC	CASSQDRGSPYNEQFF
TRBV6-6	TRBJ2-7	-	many	TGTGCCAGCAGTGCCATTAAGGTAGAGCAGTACTTC	CASSAIKVEQYF
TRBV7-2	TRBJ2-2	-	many	TGTGCCAGCAGCTTAGTTAGCACCGGGGAGCTGTTTTTT	CASSLVSTGELFF
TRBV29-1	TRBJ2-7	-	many	TGCAGCGTTGACCCTACCGACAGGGACTCGTACGAGCAGTACTTC	CSVDPTDRDSYEQYF
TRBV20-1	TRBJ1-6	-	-	TGCAGTGCTACCGGAAGGGGGGTTGTCAATTCACCCCTCCACTTT	CSATGRGVVNSPLHF
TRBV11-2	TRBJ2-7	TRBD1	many	TGTGCCAGCAGCTTCTGGACAGGGGGCTACGAGCAGTACTTC	CASSFWTGGYEQYF
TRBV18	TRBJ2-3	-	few	TGTGCCAGCTCACCAGGAGGGGCCACGACAGATACGCAGTATTTT	CASSPGGATTDTQYF
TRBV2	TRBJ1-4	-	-	TGTGCCAGCAGTGAAGGGTACTCCCGGAGGGGTAATGAAAAACTGTTTTTT	CASSEGYSRRGNEKLFF
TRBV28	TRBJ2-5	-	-	TGTGCCAGCAGCCCTAAGCGGGACATGTACCAAGAGACCCAGTACTTC	CASSPKRDMYQETQYF
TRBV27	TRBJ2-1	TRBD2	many	TGTGCCAGCAGGATTAGCGGGGAGGGCAATGAGCAGTTCTTC	CASRISGEGNEQFF
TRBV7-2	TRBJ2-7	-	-	TGTGCCAGCAGCTTAGGACTAGGAAGTCGGACCTACGAGCAGTACTTC	CASSLGLGSRTYEQYF
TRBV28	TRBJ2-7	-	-	TGTGCCAGCAGTCCTCCTTACTACGAGCAGTACTTC	CASSPPYYEQYF
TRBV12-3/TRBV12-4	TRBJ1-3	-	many	TGTGCCAGCAGTTTCGACACCATATATTTT	CASSFDTIYF
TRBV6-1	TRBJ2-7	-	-	TGTGCCAGCTCCGAACGCCGTTACGAGCAGTACTTC	CASSERRYEQYF
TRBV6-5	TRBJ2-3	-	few	TGTGCCAGCAGTTACTATCGGGTGAGGGTCACAGATACGCAGTATTTT	CASSYYRVRVTDTQYF
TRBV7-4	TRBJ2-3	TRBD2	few	TGTGCCAGCGGTACAGCGGGGGCCACTAGCACAGATACGCAGTATTTT	CASGTAGATSTDTQYF
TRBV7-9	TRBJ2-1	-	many	TGTGCCAGCAGCTTAATCCAGGGTAATATTTTGGACAATGAGCAGTTCTTC	CASSLIQGNILDNEQFF
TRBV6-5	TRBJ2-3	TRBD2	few	TGTGCCAGCAGCTCCCGAGGGACTAGCAGCACAGATACGCAGTATTTT	CASSSRGTSSTDTQYF
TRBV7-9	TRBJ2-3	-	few	TGTGCCAGCAGCTTTGGGCTAGCGAGCACAGATACGCAGTATTTT	CASSFGLASTDTQYF
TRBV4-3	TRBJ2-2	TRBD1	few	TGCGCCAGCAGCCAGGACCGGACAGGGGTCGGGGAGCTGTTTTTT	CASSQDRTGVGELFF
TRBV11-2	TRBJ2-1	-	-	TGTGCCAGCAGTTCAGAGTGGGGACTCGACAATGAGCAGTTCTTC	CASSSEWGLDNEQFF
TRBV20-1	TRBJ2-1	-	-	TGCAGTGCTAGAGCTGTGACTAGGAATTATGAGCAGTTCTTC	CSARAVTRNYEQFF
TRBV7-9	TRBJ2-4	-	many	TGTGCCAGCAGCTGGGGCGGTAACAAAAACATTCAGTACTTC	CASSWGGNKNIQYF
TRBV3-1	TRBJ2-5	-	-	TGTGCCAGCAGCCCAGTACTCATGGAGACCCAGTACTTC	CASSPVLMETQYF
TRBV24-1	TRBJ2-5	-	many	TGTGCCACCAGTGATCCCAGGGATCGAAGAAAGGAGACCCAGTACTTC	CATSDPRDRRKETQYF
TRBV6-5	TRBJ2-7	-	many	TGTGCCAGCAGTTACGCCACAGAACAAATCTCCTACGAGCAGTACTTC	CASSYATEQISYEQYF
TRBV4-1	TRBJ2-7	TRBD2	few	TGCGCCAGCAGCCCCGTAGCGGGGCCGCCCTACGAGCAGTACTTC	CASSPVAGPPYEQYF
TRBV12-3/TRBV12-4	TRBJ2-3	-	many	TGTGCCAGCAGTTTTCGGGGTAGCACAGATACGCAGTATTTT	CASSFRGSTDTQYF
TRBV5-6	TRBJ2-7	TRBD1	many	TGTGCCAGCAGGCGGACAGGGGCGTACGAGCAGTACTTC	CASRRTGAYEQYF
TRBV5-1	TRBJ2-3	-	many	TGCGCCAGCAGCCGCGACAGGTCTTCGTCAGATACGCAGTATTTT	CASSRDRSSSDTQYF
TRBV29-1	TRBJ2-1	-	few	TGCAGCGTGGGGGGCAGCAATGAGCAGTTCTTC	CSVGGSNEQFF
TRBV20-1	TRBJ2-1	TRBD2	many	TGCAGTCCTACCTATGGACTAGCGGGAGGCAATGAGCAGTTCTTC	CSPTYGLAGGNEQFF
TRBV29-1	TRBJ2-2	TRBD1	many	TGCAGCGTTCACAGGGGGAGTACCGGGGAGCTGTTTTTT	CSVHRGSTGELFF
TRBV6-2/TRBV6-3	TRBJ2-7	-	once	TGTGCCAGCAGTTGGACCGACAGGAGCTCCTACGAGCAGTACTTC	CASSWTDRSSYEQYF
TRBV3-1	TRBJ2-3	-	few	TGTGCCAGCAGCCCCCCATTTACGGGTACGCAGTATTTT	CASSPPFTGTQYF
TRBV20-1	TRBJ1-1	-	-	TGCAGTGCTAGAGTCGGATATAACGCTTTCTTT	CSARVGYNAFF